These T cell receptor beta chains were read from a single sample in a study of blood T cell repertoires in COVID-19. Method: immunoSEQ multiplex PCR; TCRdb's copy keeps in-frame clones and lacks some. The sample includes fewer than 30,000 clones, 85% seen only once; the top ten take under 30%. Material: peripheral blood. These receptors were obtained from a human donor in a cohort sampled during active COVID-19. CDR3s include the opening cysteine and the closing phenylalanine or tryptophan. D genes are given only for firm matches. Clone sizes are given selectively: once, few, many, or a class where the clone is expanded.

TRBJ2-3	TRBD2	TRBV7-2	15	-	CASSFGLAGGDTQYF	TGTGCCAGCAGCTTCGGGCTAGCGGGGGGAGATACGCAGTATTTT
TRBJ1-5	-	TRBV28	14	-	CASSLYGDYQPQHF	TGTGCCAGCAGTTTGTACGGAGATTATCAGCCCCAGCATTTT
TRBJ1-4	-	TRBV18	14	-	CASSEDSLNGKLFF	TGTGCCAGCTCAGAGGACAGTCTTAACGGAAAACTGTTTTTT
TRBJ1-6	-	TRBV10-3	16	-	CAISERQGLVDSPLHF	TGTGCCATCAGTGAGAGGCAGGGGTTAGTAGATTCACCCCTCCACTTT
TRBJ2-7	TRBD1	TRBV2	14	-	CASRSGQPSYEQYF	TGTGCCAGCAGGTCGGGACAGCCCTCCTACGAGCAGTACTTC
TRBJ2-3	TRBD1	TRBV18	16	-	CASSLNRGQVTDTQYF	TGTGCCAGCTCCCTAAACAGGGGGCAGGTCACAGATACGCAGTATTTT
TRBJ1-4	-	TRBV19	15	-	CASSLQGGTNEKLFF	TGTGCCAGTAGTCTGCAGGGAGGGACTAATGAAAAACTGTTTTTT
TRBJ1-1	TRBD1	TRBV7-9	13	-	CASSSRGGQGPSF	TGTGCCAGCAGCTCACGGGGGGGACAGGGGCCCTCATTT
TRBJ2-7	TRBD1	TRBV10-2	14	once	CASNGQEGLYEQYF	TGCGCCAGCAACGGACAGGAAGGTCTCTACGAGCAGTACTTC
TRBJ2-4	TRBD2	TRBV7-9	17	-	CASSPSGEHLAKNIQYF	TGTGCCAGCAGCCCTAGCGGGGAGCACCTAGCCAAAAACATTCAGTACTTC
TRBJ1-1	TRBD1	TRBV5-1	16	-	CASRRDSGGLNTEAFF	TGCGCCAGCAGACGGGACAGCGGGGGACTGAACACTGAAGCTTTCTTT
TRBJ2-1	TRBD1	TRBV19	17	-	CASSKSGTGGPYNEQFF	TGTGCCAGTAGTAAATCCGGGACAGGGGGACCCTACAATGAGCAGTTCTTC
TRBJ2-1	TRBD1	TRBV5-5	15	-	CASSAGTGVYNEQFF	TGTGCCAGCAGCGCAGGGACAGGGGTCTACAATGAGCAGTTCTTC
TRBJ1-6	-	TRBV28	15	-	CASSFAAGENSPLHF	TGTGCCAGCAGTTTCGCGGCAGGGGAGAATTCACCCCTCCACTTT
TRBJ2-3	TRBD2	TRBV7-6	18	-	CASSLVAGGTLGTDTQYF	TGTGCCAGCAGCTTAGTGGCGGGGGGGACCCTGGGCACAGATACGCAGTATTTT
TRBJ1-2	TRBD1	TRBV3-1/TRBV3-2	14	-	CASSHRDSLYGYTF	TGTGCCAGCAGCCACAGGGACAGCCTCTATGGCTACACCTTC
TRBJ1-2	TRBD1	TRBV9	15	-	CASSLRTGPNYGYTF	TGTGCCAGCAGCCTAAGGACAGGCCCTAACTATGGCTACACCTTC
TRBJ2-3	-	TRBV21-1	16	few	CASSKAGPERTDTQYF	TGTGCCAGCAGCAAAGCTGGGCCGGAACGCACAGATACGCAGTATTTT
TRBJ1-5	TRBD1	TRBV6-6	15	-	CASSPGQGGNQPQHF	TGTGCCAGCAGTCCAGGACAGGGAGGCAATCAGCCCCAGCATTTT
TRBJ1-3	-	TRBV2	13	few	CASSDKPRYTIYF	TGTGCCAGCAGTGACAAGCCGCGGTACACCATATATTTT
TRBJ2-2	TRBD2	TRBV4-2	15	-	CASSQTSLDSGELFF	TGTGCCAGCAGCCAGACTAGCTTGGATTCCGGGGAGCTGTTTTTT
TRBJ1-2	-	TRBV4-3	14	-	CASSQVGGNYGYTF	TGCGCCAGCAGCCAGGTGGGGGGGAACTATGGCTACACCTTC